These T cell receptor beta chains were read from a single sample in a study of T cell repertoires in cytomegalovirus infection. Their recognized antigens are unknown. TCRdb ran MiXCR on the reads and lists one entry per CDR3 protein. This table holds fewer than 650,000 distinct CDR3 sequences, approximately 40% found once. The starting material was cultured PBMCs, obtained from culture after CMV antigen stimulation. These receptor sequences come from a human donor in good health (CMV status not recorded). Some clones in this sample may be carry-over from other donors' samples. The CDR3 runs from the conserved cysteine through the conserved F or W. Fields, in order: J gene, D gene, V gene, clone size, CDR3 DNA, CDR3 protein. The D gene is left open where the match is weak. Not every row has a clone size; where given, it reads once, few, many or a size class.

j_call: TRBJ1-1; d_call: .; v_call: TRBV28; clone_size: .; cdr3_nt: TGTGCCAGCACCCTCTTCCCCCGCACTGAAGCTTTCTTT; cdr3_aa: CASTLFPRTEAFF
j_call: TRBJ2-7; d_call: TRBD2; v_call: TRBV20-1; clone_size: .; cdr3_nt: TGCAGTGCTTTTGACCTAGCGGGATCCTCCGGGAGAGCCTACGAGCAGTACTTC; cdr3_aa: CSAFDLAGSSGRAYEQYF
j_call: TRBJ2-4; d_call: TRBD1; v_call: TRBV20-1; clone_size: .; cdr3_nt: TGCAGTGCCGTTGACAGGGGAAAAAACATTCAGTACTTC; cdr3_aa: CSAVDRGKNIQYF
j_call: TRBJ2-2; d_call: TRBD2; v_call: TRBV2; clone_size: .; cdr3_nt: TGTGCCAGCAAGGGCGGGAGTCCCGGGGAGCTGTTTTTT; cdr3_aa: CASKGGSPGELFF
j_call: TRBJ2-3; d_call: TRBD2; v_call: TRBV6-2/TRBV6-3; clone_size: .; cdr3_nt: TGTGCCAGCAGTTACTCCCAGCGGGGGGGTTATACGCAGTATTTT; cdr3_aa: CASSYSQRGGYTQYF
j_call: TRBJ2-7; d_call: .; v_call: TRBV12-3/TRBV12-4; clone_size: .; cdr3_nt: TGTGCCAGCAGTTTAGGGAGTCCTGAGCAGTACTTC; cdr3_aa: CASSLGSPEQYF
j_call: TRBJ1-4; d_call: TRBD1; v_call: TRBV4-1; clone_size: .; cdr3_nt: TGCGCCAGCAGTCCCTCGGGGACAGGGGGCCAAAAACTGTTTTTT; cdr3_aa: CASSPSGTGGQKLFF
j_call: TRBJ1-4; d_call: .; v_call: TRBV4-1; clone_size: .; cdr3_nt: TGCGCCAGCAGCCATTTCGTGACAGGAAGCGGGAATGAAAAACTGTTTTTT; cdr3_aa: CASSHFVTGSGNEKLFF
j_call: TRBJ2-3; d_call: TRBD1; v_call: TRBV12-3/TRBV12-4; clone_size: few; cdr3_nt: TGTGCCAGCAGTTTAGCCGGTCGACAGGGTGGAGATACGCAGTATTTT; cdr3_aa: CASSLAGRQGGDTQYF
j_call: TRBJ2-4; d_call: TRBD2; v_call: TRBV11-2; clone_size: .; cdr3_nt: TGTGCCAGCAGCTTCTCGGGAGGGGGCATTCAGTACTTC; cdr3_aa: CASSFSGGGIQYF
j_call: TRBJ2-2; d_call: TRBD2; v_call: TRBV6-8; clone_size: .; cdr3_nt: TGTGCCACCGCGGCGACTAGCGGTGGCGGGGAGCTGTTTTTT; cdr3_aa: CATAATSGGGELFF
j_call: TRBJ2-1; d_call: TRBD2; v_call: TRBV10-3; clone_size: .; cdr3_nt: TGTGCCATCAGTGCAAGCCCCGGGACTAGCGAGAACAATGAGCAGTTCTTC; cdr3_aa: CAISASPGTSENNEQFF
j_call: TRBJ1-4; d_call: .; v_call: TRBV7-9; clone_size: once; cdr3_nt: TGTGCCAGCAGCCGGGGGTTTAATGAAAAACTGTTTTTT; cdr3_aa: CASSRGFNEKLFF
j_call: TRBJ1-1; d_call: .; v_call: TRBV5-6; clone_size: .; cdr3_nt: TGTGCCAGCAGCATCGGGACTCTAGGGGTGGAGGTTGAAGCTTTCTTT; cdr3_aa: CASSIGTLGVEVEAFF
j_call: TRBJ2-7; d_call: TRBD1; v_call: TRBV20-1; clone_size: .; cdr3_nt: TGCAGTGCTAGAGATAGCCGGACAGGAGTCTACGAGCAGTACTTC; cdr3_aa: CSARDSRTGVYEQYF
j_call: TRBJ2-1; d_call: TRBD2; v_call: TRBV7-2; clone_size: few; cdr3_nt: TGTGCCAGCAGCTTCCGACTAGCGGGGGGGTCGAATGAGCAGTTCTTC; cdr3_aa: CASSFRLAGGSNEQFF
j_call: TRBJ2-7; d_call: .; v_call: TRBV7-8; clone_size: few; cdr3_nt: TGTGCCAGCAGCTTGACCCAGCCCCTCTACGAGCAGTACTTC; cdr3_aa: CASSLTQPLYEQYF
j_call: TRBJ2-1; d_call: TRBD2; v_call: TRBV12-3/TRBV12-4; clone_size: .; cdr3_nt: TGTGCCAGCAGGGGTAGCGGGGGCCTTACCTACAATGAGCAGTTCTTC; cdr3_aa: CASRGSGGLTYNEQFF
j_call: TRBJ1-1; d_call: .; v_call: TRBV5-1; clone_size: .; cdr3_nt: TGCGCCAGCAGCGTACGCGGGGCGTCTGAAGCTTTCTTT; cdr3_aa: CASSVRGASEAFF
j_call: TRBJ2-6; d_call: .; v_call: TRBV19; clone_size: .; cdr3_nt: TGTGCCAGTAGTATAGGGAGCCCGGGGGCCAACGTCCTGACTTTC; cdr3_aa: CASSIGSPGANVLTF
j_call: TRBJ2-2; d_call: .; v_call: TRBV12-3/TRBV12-4; clone_size: few; cdr3_nt: TGTGCCAGCAGTCCCGGGACGGCCACCGGGGAGCTGTTTTTT; cdr3_aa: CASSPGTATGELFF
j_call: TRBJ1-6; d_call: .; v_call: TRBV19; clone_size: .; cdr3_nt: TGTGCCAGTAGCACTTTACAGGGTTCGGCTTCACCCCTCCACTTT; cdr3_aa: CASSTLQGSASPLHF
j_call: TRBJ1-2; d_call: .; v_call: TRBV7-9; clone_size: .; cdr3_nt: TGTGCCAGCAGCTTAGGCCGCCTAACAGAGGGCTACACCTTC; cdr3_aa: CASSLGRLTEGYTF
j_call: TRBJ1-6; d_call: .; v_call: TRBV14; clone_size: .; cdr3_nt: TGTGCCAGCAGCCAAGACCGGACCGAGAAGGGATCCTATAATTCACCCCTCCACTTT; cdr3_aa: CASSQDRTEKGSYNSPLHF
j_call: TRBJ2-1; d_call: .; v_call: TRBV20-1; clone_size: few; cdr3_nt: TGCAGTGCCAATTTACGCGGCTACAATGAGCAGTTCTTC; cdr3_aa: CSANLRGYNEQFF
j_call: TRBJ2-1; d_call: .; v_call: TRBV12-3/TRBV12-4; clone_size: .; cdr3_nt: TGTGCCAGCAGTTTAATACAGGGATTAGGTGAGCAGTTCTTC; cdr3_aa: CASSLIQGLGEQFF
j_call: TRBJ1-5; d_call: .; v_call: TRBV6-8; clone_size: few; cdr3_nt: TGTGCCAGCGGCCGGGGTGGCAATCAGCCCCAGCATTTT; cdr3_aa: CASGRGGNQPQHF
j_call: TRBJ2-3; d_call: .; v_call: TRBV7-2; clone_size: many; cdr3_nt: TGTGCCAGCACCAGAACAGATACGCAGTATTTT; cdr3_aa: CASTRTDTQYF
j_call: TRBJ1-5; d_call: .; v_call: TRBV12-3/TRBV12-4; clone_size: .; cdr3_nt: TGTGCCAGCAGTTTAGCTTCAAGCCAGCCCCAGCATTTT; cdr3_aa: CASSLASSQPQHF
j_call: TRBJ2-7; d_call: .; v_call: TRBV6-1; clone_size: .; cdr3_nt: TGTGCCAGCAGTCCGTTGGCGTTCTACGGGCAGTACTTC; cdr3_aa: CASSPLAFYGQYF
j_call: TRBJ2-3; d_call: TRBD1; v_call: TRBV7-2; clone_size: many; cdr3_nt: TGTGCCAGCAGCCGTAGAGCAGGGGGTTCAGATGGTGGTACGCAGTATTTT; cdr3_aa: CASSRRAGGSDGGTQYF